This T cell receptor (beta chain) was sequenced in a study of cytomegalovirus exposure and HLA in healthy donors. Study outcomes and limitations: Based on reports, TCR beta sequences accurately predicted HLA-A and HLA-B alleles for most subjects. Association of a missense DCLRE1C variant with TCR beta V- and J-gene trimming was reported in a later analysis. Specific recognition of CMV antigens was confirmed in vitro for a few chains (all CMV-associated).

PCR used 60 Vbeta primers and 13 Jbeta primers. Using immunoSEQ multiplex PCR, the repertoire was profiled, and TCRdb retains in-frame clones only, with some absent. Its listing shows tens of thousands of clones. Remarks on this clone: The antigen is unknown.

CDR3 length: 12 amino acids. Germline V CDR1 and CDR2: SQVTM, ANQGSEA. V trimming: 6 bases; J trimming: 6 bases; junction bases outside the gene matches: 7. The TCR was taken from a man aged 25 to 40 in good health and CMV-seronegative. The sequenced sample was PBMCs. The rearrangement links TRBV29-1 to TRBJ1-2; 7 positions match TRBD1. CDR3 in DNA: TGCAGCGTGGAGGGCAGGGGGAATGGCTACACCTTC. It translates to CSVEGRGNGYTF.